The present T cell receptor (beta chain) was sequenced within a study of blood T cells in healthy people across ages. Sample-barcoded 5' priming and a J-beta primer mix drove a second PCR of 7 to 11 cycles. Using its own MiXCR run on the 5' RACE reads, TCRdb lists one record per CDR3 protein. The sample consists of about 1.4 million distinct CDR3 sequences, roughly 60% of them appearing once. For this clonotype: Its antigen is not known. Its ends do not fully match the called genes, so a read error is possible.

The germline V gene has CDR1 SNHLY and CDR2 FYNNEI. This CDR3 region has 12 residues. General study findings and limits: Investigators treated diversity estimates from one million T cells as underestimates. There was a strong correlation between TCR beta diversity and naive T cell percentage.

Healthy Caucasian individuals from Russia aged about 6 to 90 were enrolled as donors. Each sample had at least 6 million PBMCs isolated. The receptor's source is a man aged 18 to 30 in good health. The chain recombines TRBV2 with TRBJ2-5; tentatively, D is TRBD1 (6 bases). The sequencing input was blood. CDR3 DNA: TGTGACAGCAAGGGGACAAAAGAGACCCAGTACTTC. Protein product: CDSKGTKETQYF. The complete variable domain, with remaining parts taken from reference TRBV2 and TRBJ2-5, reads EPEVTQTPSHQVTQMGQEVILRCVPISNHLYFYWYRQILGQKVEFLVSFYNNEISEKSEIFDDQFSVERPDGSNFTLKIRSTKLEDSAMYFCDSKGTKETQYFGPGTRLLVL.